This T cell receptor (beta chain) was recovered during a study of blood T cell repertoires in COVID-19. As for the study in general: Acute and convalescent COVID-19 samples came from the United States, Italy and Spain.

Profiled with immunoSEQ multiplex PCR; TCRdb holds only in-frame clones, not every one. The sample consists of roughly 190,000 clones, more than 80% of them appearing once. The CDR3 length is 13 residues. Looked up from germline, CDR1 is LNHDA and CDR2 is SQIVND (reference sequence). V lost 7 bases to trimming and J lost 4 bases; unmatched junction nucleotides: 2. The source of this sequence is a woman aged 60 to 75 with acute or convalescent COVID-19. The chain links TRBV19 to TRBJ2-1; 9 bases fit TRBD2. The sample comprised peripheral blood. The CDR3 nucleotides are TGTGCCAGTAATGCGGGAGGGTACAATGAGCAGTTCTTC. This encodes CASNAGGYNEQFF.